Below are 8 T cell receptor beta chains sequenced from a single sample in a study of blood T cell repertoires in COVID-19 (dated by TCRdb to 2018 to 2021). Library generation was performed with the immunoSEQ multiplex PCR assay. As stored in TCRdb, this immuneACCESS dataset retains in-frame rearrangements with V and J assigned. A fraction of the clones does not appear; measured against another copy, unresolved V genes explain less than half of the discrepancy, and the remainder lacks a known reason. Recorded for this sample are some 330,000 clones; 87% of them occurred a single time. The ten top clones hold approximately 1.9% of the sample. The sample comprised PBMCs or T cells enriched from blood (not recorded which). The receptors were gathered from a man between 35 and 55 years old in a cohort exposed to, infected with or recovered from COVID-19 (not recorded which).

The CDR3 sequence is CASSPGQGSNQPQHF. The CDR3 bases are TGTGCCAGCAGCCCGGGACAGGGTAGCAATCAGCCCCAGCATTTT. The rearrangement links TRBV7-9 to TRBJ1-5; 9 bases fit TRBD1. Germline CDR1 and CDR2: SEHNR and FQNEAQ (reference sequence). The V segment lost 5 bases and the J segment 0 bases; nucleotides outside the gene matches: 2. The CDR3 totals 15 residues.

The V and J genes are TRBV29-1 and TRBJ2-1, with TRBD2 as a possible D gene (6 bases). The CDR3 has 14 amino acids. V lost 3 bases and J lost 3, with 12 bases in between. The germline CDR1 and CDR2 sequences are SQVTM and ANQGSEA. CDR3 amino acids: CSVDGGLSYNEQFF. The CDR3 region has the DNA TGCAGCGTTGATGGGGGACTGAGCTACAATGAGCAGTTCTTC.

The gene calls are TRBV2 and TRBJ1-2, with D perhaps TRBD1 (5 bases). The CDR3 runs to 13 residues. The V end lost 6 bases, the J end lost 6 bases, and 14 bases lay between the germline ends. In germline, CDR1 is SNHLY, CDR2 FYNNEI. The CDR3 DNA is TGTGCCAGCAGCGACACCGGGACTGATGGCTACACCTTC. Residues: CASSDTGTDGYTF.

The chain recombines TRBV7-8 with TRBJ2-1; 8 bases map to TRBD2. CDR3 size: 17 residues. Germline V CDR1 and CDR2: SGHVS, FQNEAQ. Trimming at V came to 1 base and at J to 2 bases, leaving 7 bases not matched to a gene. CDR3 amino acids: CASSLGGAGGTYNEQFF. As DNA, the CDR3 is TGTGCCAGCAGCTTAGGGGGCGCGGGAGGTACCTACAATGAGCAGTTCTTC. Full variable domain (remainder filled in from reference TRBV7-8 and TRBJ2-1): GAGVSQSPRYKVAKRGQDVALRCDPISGHVSLFWYQQALGQGPEFLTYFQNEAQLDKSGLPSDRFFAERPEGSVSTLKIQRTQQEDSAVYLCASSLGGAGGTYNEQFFGPGTRLTVL.

The rearrangement links TRBV27 to TRBJ2-7, with 10 bases aligning to TRBD1. The junction had 5 bases not matched to a gene; V was cut back by 0 bases and J by 3 bases. Per the germline V gene, CDR1 is MNHEY and CDR2 is SMNVEV (reference sequence). CDR3 length equals 16 residues. CDR3 nucleotides: TGTGCCAGCAGTTTATCGGTGGGACAGGGGTACTACGAGCAGTACTTC. This codes for CASSLSVGQGYYEQYF.

V is TRBV5-1 and J is TRBJ2-3; 14 positions match TRBD2. CDR3 length: 16 residues. Germline CDR1 is SGHRS and CDR2 is YFSETQ. The ends lost 4 bases at V and 6 bases at J; junction bases unmatched: 7. The CDR3 DNA follows: TGCGCCAGCAGCCCCGGGACTAGCGGGAGTTTTGATACGCAGTATTTT. Amino acids: CASSPGTSGSFDTQYF.

The chain carries TRBV30 and TRBJ1-4; possibly TRBD1 for D (5 bases). The V end lost 0 bases, the J end lost 4 bases, and 12 bases lay between the germline ends. From germline, CDR1 is GTSNPN and CDR2 SVGIG (reference sequence). The CDR3 loop spans 15 amino acids. CDR3 sequence: CAWSVKAGLNEKLFF. The CDR3, as DNA: TGTGCCTGGAGTGTAAAGGCAGGGCTTAATGAAAAACTGTTTTTT.

Comment on this clone: Other nucleotide sequences from this sample produce the same CDR3. The gene calls are TRBV6-5 and TRBJ2-7; tentatively, D is TRBD2 (6 bases). Germline CDR1 is MNHEY and CDR2 is SVGAGI. V was cut by 6 bases and J by 1 base, with 7 bases left in between. CDR3 length equals 12 residues. Written as DNA, the CDR3 is TGTGCCAGCAGGGGGGGTTCCTACGAGCAGTACTTC. It is translated as CASRGGSYEQYF.